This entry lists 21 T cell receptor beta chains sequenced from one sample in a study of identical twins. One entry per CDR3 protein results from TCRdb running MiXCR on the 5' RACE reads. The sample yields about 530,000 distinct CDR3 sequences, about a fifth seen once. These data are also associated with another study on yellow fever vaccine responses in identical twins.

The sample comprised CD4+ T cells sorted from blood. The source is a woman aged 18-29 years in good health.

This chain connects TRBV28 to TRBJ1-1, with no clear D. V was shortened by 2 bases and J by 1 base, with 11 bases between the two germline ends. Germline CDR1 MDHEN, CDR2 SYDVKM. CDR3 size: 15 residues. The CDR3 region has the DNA TGTGCCAGCAGTTTAGGTGGACTGACGAACACTGAAGCTTTCTTT. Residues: CASSLGGLTNTEAFF.

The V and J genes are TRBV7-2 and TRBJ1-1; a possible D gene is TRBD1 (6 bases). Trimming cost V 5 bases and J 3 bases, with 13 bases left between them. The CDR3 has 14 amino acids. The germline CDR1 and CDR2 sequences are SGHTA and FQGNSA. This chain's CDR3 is CASSLTKGDTEAFF. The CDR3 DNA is TGTGCCAGCAGCCTCACCAAGGGGGACACTGAAGCTTTCTTT. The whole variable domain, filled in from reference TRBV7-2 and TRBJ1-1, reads GAGVSQSPSNKVTEKGKDVELRCDPISGHTALYWYRQSLGQGLEFLIYFQGNSAPDKSGLPSDRFSAERTGGSVSTLTIQRTQQEDSAVYLCASSLTKGDTEAFFGQGTRLTVV.

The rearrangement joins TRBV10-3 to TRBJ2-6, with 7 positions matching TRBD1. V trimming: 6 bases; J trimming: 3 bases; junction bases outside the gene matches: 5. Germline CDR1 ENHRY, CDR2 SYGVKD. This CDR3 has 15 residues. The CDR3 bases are TGTGCCATCAGGGAGACAGGGTATGGGGCCAACGTCCTGACTTTC. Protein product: CAIRETGYGANVLTF.

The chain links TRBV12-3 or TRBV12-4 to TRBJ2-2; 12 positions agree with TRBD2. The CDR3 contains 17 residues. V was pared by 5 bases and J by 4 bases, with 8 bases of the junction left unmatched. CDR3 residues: CASSTGGTSGFTGELFF. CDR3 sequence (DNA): TGTGCCAGCAGTACTGGGGGGACTAGCGGGTTCACCGGGGAGCTGTTTTTT.

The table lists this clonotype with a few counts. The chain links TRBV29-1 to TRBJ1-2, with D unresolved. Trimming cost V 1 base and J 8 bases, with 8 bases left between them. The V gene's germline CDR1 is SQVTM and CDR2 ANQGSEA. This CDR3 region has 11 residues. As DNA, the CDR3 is TGCAGCGTTGAAGGGAATGAAGGCTACACCTTC. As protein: CSVEGNEGYTF.

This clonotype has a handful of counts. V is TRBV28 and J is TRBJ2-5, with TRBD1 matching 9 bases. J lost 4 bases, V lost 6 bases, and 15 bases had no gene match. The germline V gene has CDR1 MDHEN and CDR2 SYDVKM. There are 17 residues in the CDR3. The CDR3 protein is CASSFGPGTGQGETQYF. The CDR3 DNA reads TGTGCCAGCAGCTTCGGTCCCGGGACAGGGCAGGGAGAGACCCAGTACTTC. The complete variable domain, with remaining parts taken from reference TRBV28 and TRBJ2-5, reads DVKVTQSSRYLVKRTGEKVFLECVQDMDHENMFWYRQDPGLGLRLIYFSYDVKMKEKGDIPEGYSVSREKKERFSLILESASTNQTSMYLCASSFGPGTGQGETQYFGPGTRLLVL.

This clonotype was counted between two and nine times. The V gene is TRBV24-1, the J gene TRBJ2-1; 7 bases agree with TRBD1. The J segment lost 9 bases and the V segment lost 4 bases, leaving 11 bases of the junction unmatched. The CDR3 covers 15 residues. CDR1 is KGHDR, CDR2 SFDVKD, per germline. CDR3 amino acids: CATSDRGQVYGEQFF. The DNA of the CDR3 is TGTGCCACCAGTGACCGTGGACAGGTGTACGGTGAGCAGTTCTTC.

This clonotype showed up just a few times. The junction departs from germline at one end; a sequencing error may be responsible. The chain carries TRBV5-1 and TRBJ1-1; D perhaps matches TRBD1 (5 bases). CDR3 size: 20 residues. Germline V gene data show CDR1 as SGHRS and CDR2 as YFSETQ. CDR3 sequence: CDSSEGLIKPGADKNTEAFF. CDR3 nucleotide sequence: TGCGACAGCAGCGAAGGTCTCATAAAACCCGGGGCCGATAAAAACACTGAAGCTTTCTTT.

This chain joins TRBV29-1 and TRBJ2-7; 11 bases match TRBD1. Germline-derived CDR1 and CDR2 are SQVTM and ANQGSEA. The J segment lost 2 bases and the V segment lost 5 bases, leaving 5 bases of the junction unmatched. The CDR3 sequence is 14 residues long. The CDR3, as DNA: TGCAGCGTTCAACTGGACAGGGGGCCCTACGAGCAGTACTTC. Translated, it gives CSVQLDRGPYEQYF.

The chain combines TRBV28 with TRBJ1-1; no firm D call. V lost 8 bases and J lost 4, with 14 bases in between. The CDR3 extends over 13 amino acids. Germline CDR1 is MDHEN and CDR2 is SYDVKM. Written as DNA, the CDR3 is TGTGCCAGCCACACGAGTTGGGGCACTGAAGCTTTCTTT. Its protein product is CASHTSWGTEAFF.

The CDR3 DNA sequence: TGCAGTGCTAGAGCTCCCCGCTCCTACGAGCAGTACTTC. Its translation: CSARAPRSYEQYF. The chain links TRBV20-1 to TRBJ2-7, with D unclear. Deletions cut 1 base from V and 0 bases from J, with 7 bases between. Germline V CDR1 and CDR2: DFQATT, SNEGSKA (reference sequence). The CDR3 length is 13 residues.

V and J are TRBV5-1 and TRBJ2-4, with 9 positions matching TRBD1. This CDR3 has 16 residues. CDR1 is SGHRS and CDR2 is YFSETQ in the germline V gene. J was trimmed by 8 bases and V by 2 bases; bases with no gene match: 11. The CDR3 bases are TGCGCCAGCAGCTTCCCCGATACACAGGGGGCGGACATTCAGTACTTC. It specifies CASSFPDTQGADIQYF.

This CDR3 reads CATSRERLAGETQYF. Here the CDR3 DNA reads TGTGCCACCAGCAGAGAGCGTCTAGCGGGGGAGACCCAGTACTTC. The rearrangement uses TRBV15 and TRBJ2-5; TRBD2 agrees at 9 bases. The germline gives CDR1 LNHNV, CDR2 YYDKDF (reference sequence). This CDR3 has 15 amino acids. Losses at the gene ends were 0 bases for V and 5 bases for J; bases not matched to a gene: 4.

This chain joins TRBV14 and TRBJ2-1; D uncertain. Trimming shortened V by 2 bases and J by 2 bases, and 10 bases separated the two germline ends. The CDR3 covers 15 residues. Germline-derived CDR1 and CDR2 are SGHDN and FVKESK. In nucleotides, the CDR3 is TGTGCCAGCAGCCAAAATAGTATACCCTACAATGAGCAGTTCTTC. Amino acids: CASSQNSIPYNEQFF.

CDR3 residues: CASSLGGGWAEQYF. The CDR3, as DNA: TGCGCCAGCAGCTTGGGCGGGGGCTGGGCCGAGCAGTACTTC. The chain has TRBV5-1 and TRBJ2-7; a weak D match, TRBD2 (7 bases). The germline V and J ends were trimmed by 0 bases and 6 bases, with 13 bases remaining between them. The CDR3 runs 14 residues. CDR1 SGHRS and CDR2 YFSETQ come from the germline V gene.

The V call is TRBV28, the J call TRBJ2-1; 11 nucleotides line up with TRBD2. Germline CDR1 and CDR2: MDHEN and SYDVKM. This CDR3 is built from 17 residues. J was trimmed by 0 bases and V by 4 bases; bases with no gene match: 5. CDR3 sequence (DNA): TGTGCCAGCAGTTCCGGGACTAGCGGTTACTCCTACAATGAGCAGTTCTTC. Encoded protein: CASSSGTSGYSYNEQFF.

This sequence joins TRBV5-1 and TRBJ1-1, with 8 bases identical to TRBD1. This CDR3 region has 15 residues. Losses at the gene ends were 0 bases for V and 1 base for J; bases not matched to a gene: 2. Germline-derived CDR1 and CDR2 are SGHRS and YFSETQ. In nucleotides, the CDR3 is TGCGCCAGCAGCTTGGGGACAGGGCCGAACACTGAAGCTTTCTTT. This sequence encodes CASSLGTGPNTEAFF.

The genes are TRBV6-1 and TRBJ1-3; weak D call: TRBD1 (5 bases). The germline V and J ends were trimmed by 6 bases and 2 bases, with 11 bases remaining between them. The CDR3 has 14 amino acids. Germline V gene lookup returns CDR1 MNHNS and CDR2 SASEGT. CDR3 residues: CASRSTGTGNTIYF. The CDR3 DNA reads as TGTGCCAGCAGGTCAACAGGAACTGGAAACACCATATATTTT.

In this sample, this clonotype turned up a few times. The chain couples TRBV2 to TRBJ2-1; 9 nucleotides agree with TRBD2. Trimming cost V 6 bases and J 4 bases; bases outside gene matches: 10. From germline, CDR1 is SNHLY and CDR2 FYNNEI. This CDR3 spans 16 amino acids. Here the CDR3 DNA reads TGTGCCAGCAGCCCCCAAAGCGGGGGGCTATACAATGAGCAGTTCTTC. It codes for CASSPQSGGLYNEQFF.

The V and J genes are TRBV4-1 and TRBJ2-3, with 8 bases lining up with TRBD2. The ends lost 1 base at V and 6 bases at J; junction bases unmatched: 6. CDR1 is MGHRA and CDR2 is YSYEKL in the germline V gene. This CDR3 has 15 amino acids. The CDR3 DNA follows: TGCGCCAGCAGCCAAGGTAGCGGGACTGTGGATACGCAGTATTTT. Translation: CASSQGSGTVDTQYF.

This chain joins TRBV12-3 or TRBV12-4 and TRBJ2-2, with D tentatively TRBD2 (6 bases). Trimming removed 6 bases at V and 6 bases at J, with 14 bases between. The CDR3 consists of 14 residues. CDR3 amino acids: CASSPRLVAGELFF. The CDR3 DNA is TGTGCCAGCAGCCCCCGACTAGTTGCCGGGGAGCTGTTTTTT.